This TCR beta chain was identified during a study of neurological immune-mediated disorders (dated by TCRdb to about 2019). Background on the whole study: Among the 34 multiple sclerosis patients, relapsing-remitting MS was present in about 31 and secondary progressive MS was present in 3. The study compared peripheral blood TCR-beta repertoires of HTLV-I-associated myelopathy (HAM/TSP) patients, multiple sclerosis patients and healthy controls using UMI-based sequencing. Of the 70 or so subjects in the cohort, about 14 were HAM/TSP patients, some 35 were multiple sclerosis patients, and 20 were healthy controls. The roughly 100 TCR-beta libraries included longitudinal samples, technical triplicates and paired sorted CD4+ and CD8+ T-cell subsets alongside PBMC samples. Paper-wide results and their limitations: No association of the MS cluster with clinical or MRI features was observed, and the need for larger cohorts was stated by the authors. In phylogenetic analysis, the repertoires of 18 of 34 MS patients grouped into a cluster of related CDR3 sequences, which suggests a possible signature at the repertoire level. TCR clonal expansion was highest in HAM/TSP patients and lowest in MS patients, with MS patients falling below even healthy controls. Expanded clones from different subjects shared no identical CDR3 amino acid sequences, which suggests that TCR-beta repertoires were private in all groups.

This clonotype was counted ten times or more. The clone's antigen remains unknown. The record has no base qualities; no much larger clone is one base away. cDNA synthesis used template-switch 5'RACE with a primer carrying a 10-nucleotide random unique molecular identifier tagging each TCR transcript. Every sequencing run covered 15-18 subjects and yielded more than 200 million TCR-beta sequences. The RNeasy kit was used for extraction of total RNA. TCR-beta VDJ regions were amplified with primers for the TCR constant region and the 5'RACE anchor, using the KAPA Real-time Library Amplification kit. A first PCR added sample indexes and Illumina adaptors, after which a second PCR increased the library yield. After purification with Ampure beads, the TCR product of roughly 650 bp was size-selected on a 2% E-gel SizeSelection system. Before pooling, library quality was assessed on a Bioanalyzer, concentration was determined with Qubit, and library quantification was performed with the Kapa Library Quantification kit. Libraries were sequenced paired-end 2 x 150 bp on an Illumina HiSeq 2500. To increase sequence diversity, about 23-30% phiX was spiked into each library pool. From the authors' description of their analysis: Quality-filtered reads were processed with the UMI-based MiGEC pipeline, which removed over 80% of raw TCR sequences during error correction. IMGT germline references were used for aligning VDJ genes, and each clonotype was defined as a unique CDR3 amino acid sequence together with its V-J genes. VDJtools evaluated clonal expansion, Shannon diversity and CDR3 relatedness (CalcPairwiseDistances, ClusterSamples); CLCbio workbench built phylogenetic trees. Expanded clones were defined as having at least 8 unique UMIs, based on coefficient-of-variation modelling across technical triplicates. In TCRdb, the public reads were trimmed at Q25 with fastp and aligned with MiXCR, with productive beta chains retained. Identical CDR3 proteins give one entry, which carries the most common genes and DNA. The V and J calls were not made by the authors but by TCRdb's processing. The sample table records about 66,000 distinct CDR3 sequences; around 3.9% of these occur just once. Jointly, the top ten make up approximately 1.2% of the sample.

CDR1 and CDR2 were assigned from the germline V gene as MNHNS and SASEGT. From the cysteine up to the phenylalanine, the CDR3 has a length of 15 residues. Only the CDR3 part of the read is kept: 45 bases, read in frame from the first base. The germline V and J ends show losses of 5 bases and 5 bases respectively, and no gene match explains 11 bases of the junction. Libraries from unsorted PBMCs were made from 2 million PBMCs kept in RNAlater at -80 degrees C until RNA extraction. Multiple sclerosis patients were enrolled in a US clinical protocol under which disease progression was evaluated by magnetic resonance imaging. Peripheral blood was subjected to Ficoll-Hypaque density gradient centrifugation to isolate PBMCs, which were then cryopreserved in liquid nitrogen.

The chain links TRBV6-1 with TRBJ2-7; the junction holds 8 bases that match TRBD1. This sequence originates from a man aged 30 to 45 with multiple sclerosis. Sequencing used PBMCs. At the DNA level, the sequence is TGTGCCAGCAGTACAGGACAGGGTGCCGTTGACGAGCAGTACTTC. Translated, it reads CASSTGQGAVDEQYF.